The clone carrying this T cell receptor beta chain has more than one count but fewer than ten. What it binds is unknown. This sample is part of a study of chemoradiotherapy in HPV16-positive cancers. Samples were taken several times over chemoradiotherapy. V dropped 0 bases and J dropped 4; count of bases not matched to a gene: 5. CDR3 length: 16 residues. Germline CDR1 SGHNT, CDR2 YYREEE (reference sequence). The study, taken as a whole, reports: The functional HPV-specific definition rests on just a couple of HPV16-positive patients. Non-HPV-specific T cells did not expand in tumors during treatment, whereas candidate HPV-specific clones and E7-related motifs did. In HPV16-positive patients, HPV-responsive T-cell expansion tracked better recurrence-free survival.

The data were produced by immunoSEQ multiplex PCR, yet TCRdb's version contains in-frame clones alone and is incomplete. The repertoire has about 12,000 clones, 90% of them found once; the top ten carry 2.5% to 3%. The V call is TRBV5-4, the J call TRBJ2-2; 8 bases are shared with TRBD2. The sample was taken from a patient who underwent chemoradiotherapy. This receptor was taken from a human donor with HPV-associated anogenital cancer. The CDR3 region is CASSLGRGGRTGELFF. CDR3 coding DNA: TGTGCCAGCAGCTTGGGCCGGGGGGGCCGCACCGGGGAGCTGTTTTTT.